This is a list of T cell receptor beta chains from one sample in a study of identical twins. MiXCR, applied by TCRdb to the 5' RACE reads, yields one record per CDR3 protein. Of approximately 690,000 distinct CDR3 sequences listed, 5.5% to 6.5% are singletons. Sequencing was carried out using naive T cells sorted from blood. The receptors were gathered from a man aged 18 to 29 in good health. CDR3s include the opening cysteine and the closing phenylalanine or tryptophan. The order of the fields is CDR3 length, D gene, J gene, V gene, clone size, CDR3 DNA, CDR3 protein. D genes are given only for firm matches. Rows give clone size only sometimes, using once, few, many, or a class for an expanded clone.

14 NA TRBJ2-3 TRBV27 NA TGTGCCAGCAGGCGGACCGCTGGGCCAGATACGCAGTATTTT CASRRTAGPDTQYF
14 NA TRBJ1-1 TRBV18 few TGTGCCAGCTCAAGCAGCGCCATGAACACTGAAGCTTTCTTT CASSSSAMNTEAFF
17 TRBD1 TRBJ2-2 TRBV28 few TGTGCCAGCACCCCCCCCTGGACAGGGGGGAACCCCGGGGAGCTGTTTTTT CASTPPWTGGNPGELFF
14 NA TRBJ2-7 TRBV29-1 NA TGCAGCGCTCGGGGGTTTGGGCGGGGCTACGAGCAGTACTTC CSARGFGRGYEQYF
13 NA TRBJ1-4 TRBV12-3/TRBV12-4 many TGTGCCAGCAGTTTCGACAGGTTTGAAAAACTGTTTTTT CASSFDRFEKLFF
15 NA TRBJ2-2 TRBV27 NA TGTGCCAGCAGTTTATTAGCGCAAGTCACCGGGGAGCTGTTTTTT CASSLLAQVTGELFF
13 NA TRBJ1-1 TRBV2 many TGTGCCAGCAGTTCATGGGGGAACACTGAAGCTTTCTTT CASSSWGNTEAFF
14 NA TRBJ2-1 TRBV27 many TGTGCCAGCAGTCCCGGGACGGATTACAATGAGCAGTTCTTC CASSPGTDYNEQFF
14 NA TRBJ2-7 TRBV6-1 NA TGTGCCAGCAGGACGTCCCTCGGGAGCTACGAGCAGTACTTC CASRTSLGSYEQYF
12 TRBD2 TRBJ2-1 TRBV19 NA TGTGCCATCCCCGGGACTAGCGATGAGCAGTTCTTC CAIPGTSDEQFF
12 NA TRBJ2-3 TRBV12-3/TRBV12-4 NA TGTGCCAGCAGTCTCACGTTTGATACGCAGTATTTT CASSLTFDTQYF
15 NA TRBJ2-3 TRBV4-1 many TGCGCCAGCAGCCAAGATCAGGGGTTCCCAGATACGCAGTATTTT CASSQDQGFPDTQYF
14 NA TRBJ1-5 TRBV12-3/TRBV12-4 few TGTGCCAGCAGAACCGGGACAATCGGGCAGCCCCAGCATTTT CASRTGTIGQPQHF
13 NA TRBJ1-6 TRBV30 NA TGTGCCTGGAGTGTATCCCCTAATTCACCCCTCCACTTT CAWSVSPNSPLHF
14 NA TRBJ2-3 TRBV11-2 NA TGTGCCAGCAGCTTAGAACTAAATGCAGATACGCAGTATTTT CASSLELNADTQYF
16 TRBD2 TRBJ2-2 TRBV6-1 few TGTGCCACAGGGAGGGTGAACTCGCCGAACACCGGGGAGCTGTTTTTT CATGRVNSPNTGELFF
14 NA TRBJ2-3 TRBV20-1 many TGCAGTGTCACCTCCTCGTCAAACACAGATACGCAGTATTTT CSVTSSSNTDTQYF
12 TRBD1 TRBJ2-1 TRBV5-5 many TGTGCCAGCAGCCCCTTAGGGGGCCAGAAATTCTTC CASSPLGGQKFF
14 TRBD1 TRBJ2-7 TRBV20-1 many TGCAGTGCTGGAATAACGACAGGGCGGGACGAGCAGTACTTC CSAGITTGRDEQYF
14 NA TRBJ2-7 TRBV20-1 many TGCAGTGCCCTGGATAACAAGGGGGGCTACGAGCAGTACTTC CSALDNKGGYEQYF
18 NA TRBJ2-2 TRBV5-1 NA TGCGCCAGCAGCTTCTCCTCCCTTTCTCGTTCGAACACCGGGGAGCTGTTTTTT CASSFSSLSRSNTGELFF
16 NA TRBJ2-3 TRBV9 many TGTGCCAGCAGCGTAGAGGGTTGGGGGCCCACAGATACGCAGTATTTT CASSVEGWGPTDTQYF
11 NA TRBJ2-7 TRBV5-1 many TGCGCCAGCTATGACCAAAACGAGCAGTACTTC CASYDQNEQYF
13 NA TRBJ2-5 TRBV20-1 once TGCAGTGCTAGGGGGCACACGGGAGATACCCAGTACTTC CSARGHTGDTQYF
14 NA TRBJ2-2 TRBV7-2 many TGTGCCAGCAGCTTAGCTCTAGCGACCGGGGAGCTGTTTTTT CASSLALATGELFF
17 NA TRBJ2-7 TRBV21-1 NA TGTGCCAGCAGCAAGGGGGTTGGGGAGCCCCTCTCCTACGAGCAGTACTTC CASSKGVGEPLSYEQYF
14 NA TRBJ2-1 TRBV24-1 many TGTGCCACCGGTAGTTGGGGCCCACCCGCCGAGCAGTTCTTC CATGSWGPPAEQFF
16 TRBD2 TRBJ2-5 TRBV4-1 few TGCGCCAGCAGCCCGGGACTAGCGGGAGGGTGGGAGACCCAGTACTTC CASSPGLAGGWETQYF